The rows below give T cell receptor beta chains drawn from one sample of a study of shared clonotypes between healthy human individuals. Libraries were prepared by immunoSEQ multiplex PCR; TCRdb keeps only in-frame clonotypes and omits some of them. Among 650,000 to 750,000 clones, 60% to 80% were seen once, and the ten largest hold approximately 1.8%. Sequenced sample: memory CD4+ T cells sorted from blood. The receptor set was obtained from a woman aged 30 to 39 in good health. CDR3s include the opening cysteine and the closing phenylalanine or tryptophan. The D gene is left open where the match is weak. The listing skips clone size in some rows; elsewhere it reads once, few, many or a size class.

>TRBV2|NA|TRBJ2-7|NA
CASRWDETLGYF
TGTGCCAGCAGGTGGGACGAAACCCTGGGGTACTTC
>TRBV4-2|NA|TRBJ2-3|NA
CASSQDMGGADTQYF
TGTGCCAGCAGCCAAGATATGGGCGGGGCAGATACGCAGTATTTT
>TRBV11-2|TRBD1|TRBJ2-7|NA
CASSVSGTGGRYEQYF
TGTGCCAGCAGCGTCTCCGGGACAGGGGGTCGCTACGAGCAGTACTTC
>TRBV5-1|TRBD2|TRBJ2-1|NA
CASSLSLAGGRSEQFF
TGCGCCAGCAGCTTGTCACTAGCGGGAGGGCGAAGTGAGCAGTTCTTC
>TRBV18|NA|TRBJ1-5|NA
CASGTGTNQPQHF
TGTGCCAGCGGTACAGGGACCAATCAGCCCCAGCATTTT
>TRBV19|TRBD2|TRBJ2-1|NA
CASSALGLAGHNEQFF
TGTGCCAGTAGTGCCCTGGGACTAGCGGGGCACAATGAGCAGTTCTTC
>TRBV7-8|NA|TRBJ1-2|NA
CASRPRQARGGYTF
TGTGCCAGCAGACCACGACAGGCGAGAGGTGGCTACACCTTC
>TRBV27|TRBD1|TRBJ1-5|NA
CASSLRTGKEPQHF
TGTGCCAGCAGTTTGAGGACAGGAAAGGAGCCCCAGCATTTT
>TRBV19|NA|TRBJ1-5|NA
CASRPQGRNQPQHF
TGTGCCAGTAGACCCCAGGGCCGCAATCAGCCCCAGCATTTT
>TRBV9|TRBD2|TRBJ2-7|NA
CASSVASGSYEQYF
TGTGCCAGCAGCGTAGCTAGCGGAAGTTACGAGCAGTACTTC
>TRBV2|NA|TRBJ1-4|few
CASSGMTASDLVKLFF
TGTGCCAGCAGTGGTATGACAGCGTCGGACCTTGTGAAACTGTTTTTT
>TRBV30|TRBD2|TRBJ2-3|few
CAWSLSGLAGERQYF
TGTGCCTGGAGTCTTTCGGGACTAGCGGGAGAGAGGCAGTATTTT
>TRBV28|TRBD2|TRBJ2-7|NA
CASSFPAGGPRAYEQYF
TGTGCCAGCAGTTTTCCAGCGGGAGGGCCTCGGGCCTACGAGCAGTACTTC
>TRBV28|NA|TRBJ2-1|NA
CASTPRLSYNEQFF
TGTGCCAGCACCCCAAGGCTCTCCTACAATGAGCAGTTCTTC
>TRBV7-9|NA|TRBJ2-3|NA
CASSLTGIADTQYF
TGTGCCAGCAGCCTGACAGGTATCGCAGATACGCAGTATTTT
>TRBV7-9|TRBD1|TRBJ1-4|NA
CASSQGTASLNEKLFF
TGTGCCAGCAGCCAAGGGACAGCGTCACTCAATGAAAAACTGTTTTTT
>TRBV27|NA|TRBJ1-4|NA
CASSFRPRYEKLFF
TGTGCCAGCAGTTTCCGACCTAGATATGAAAAACTGTTTTTT
>TRBV21-1|NA|TRBJ1-2|NA
CASSKERDRLPTYGYTF
TGTGCCAGCAGCAAAGAGCGGGACAGGCTTCCTACCTATGGCTACACCTTC